The 14 T cell receptor beta chains reported below all come from one sample, sequenced in a study of beta chain features in type 1 diabetes. Expressed TCRB transcripts were sequenced because the entire RNA isolate underwent reverse transcription. Profiled with immunoSEQ multiplex PCR; TCRdb holds only in-frame clones, not every one. The sample consists of under 900,000 clones, 17% of them appearing once. Sequencing was carried out using naive CD4+ T cells from blood. Receptor source: a woman between 18 and 30 years old in good health.

V and J are TRBV6-5 and TRBJ2-7; tentative D call: TRBD1 (6 bases). CDR1 and CDR2 (germline): MNHEY, SVGAGI. V gave up 6 bases and J gave up 3 bases, with 15 bases separating them. The CDR3 loop spans 14 amino acids. Here the CDR3 reads CASRPRGGDYEQYF. CDR3 in DNA: TGTGCCAGCAGGCCCCGAGGGGGAGACTACGAGCAGTACTTC.

This clone was seen once. V and J are TRBV4-1 and TRBJ1-4, with a weak D call TRBD1 (5 bases). V lost 2 bases and J 0 bases, leaving 13 bases between the germline ends. The germline V gene encodes CDR1 MGHRA and CDR2 YSYEKL. This CDR3 is built from 17 residues. The CDR3 nucleotides are TGCGCCAGCAGCCAATCGTCCGGGACCGCAACTAATGAAAAACTGTTTTTT. It is translated as CASSQSSGTATNEKLFF.

This clone occurred a few times. The chain combines TRBV11-1 with TRBJ2-7; D unclear. Germline CDR1 reads SGHAT; CDR2 reads FQDESV (reference sequence). This CDR3 is built from 14 residues. V lost 0 bases, J lost 4 bases, and 10 bases lay in between. DNA for the CDR3: TGTGCCAGCAGCTTAGCGTGGGGAAATTACGAGCAGTACTTC. Translated, it gives CASSLAWGNYEQYF. The variable domain in full, completed from reference TRBV11-1 and TRBJ2-7, reads EAEVAQSPRYKITEKSQAVAFWCDPISGHATLYWYRQILGQGPELLVQFQDESVVDDSQLPKDRFSAERLKGVDSTLKIQPAELGDSAMYLCASSLAWGNYEQYFGPGTRLTVT.

The genes are TRBV7-9 and TRBJ1-3; tentatively, D is TRBD1 (5 bases). The CDR3 is made up of 16 amino acids. Trimming took off 5 bases at V and 0 bases at J, with 14 bases between the two ends. CDR1 and CDR2 (germline): SEHNR, FQNEAQ (reference sequence). Here the CDR3 reads CASSPTAGDSGNTIYF. The CDR3 region has the DNA TGTGCCAGCAGCCCAACGGCGGGGGACTCTGGAAACACCATATATTTT. Full variable domain (outside the CDR3, taken from reference TRBV7-9 and TRBJ1-3): DTGVSQNPRHKITKRGQNVTFRCDPISEHNRLYWYRQTLGQGPEFLTYFQNEAQLEKSRLLSDRFSAERPKGSFSTLEIQRTEQGDSAMYLCASSPTAGDSGNTIYFGEGSWLTVV.

V usage is TRBV6-6 and J usage is TRBJ2-1, with TRBD2 as a possible D gene (6 bases). CDR1 and CDR2 (germline): MNHNY, SVGAGI (reference sequence). This CDR3 has 15 residues. V shed 5 bases and J shed 8 bases, with 19 bases lying between them. CDR3 loop: CASSRLDLSSDEQFF. For the CDR3, the DNA is TGTGCCAGCAGTCGACTAGATCTTTCTTCGGATGAGCAGTTCTTC.

The CDR3 spells CASSLGRGSYNEQFF. The CDR3 bases are TGTGCCAGCAGCTTAGGCAGGGGATCCTACAATGAGCAGTTCTTC. The rearrangement links TRBV7-9 to TRBJ2-1, with D maybe TRBD1 (6 bases). The CDR3 consists of 15 residues. V gave up 1 base and J gave up 1 base, with 8 bases separating them. Per the germline V gene, CDR1 is SEHNR and CDR2 is FQNEAQ (reference sequence).

A few counts support this clone. Germline is not matched at one junction end, which may reflect a read error. The rearrangement links TRBV7-7 to TRBJ2-5, with TRBD1 matching over 7 bases. Germline V gene data show CDR1 as SSHAT and CDR2 as FNYEAQ (reference sequence). The CDR3 is 13 residues long. The CDR3 loop reads CASSPGQVETQYF. The DNA of the CDR3 is TGTGCTAGCAGCCCCGGACAGGTTGAGACCCAGTACTTC.

The chain is built from TRBV18 and TRBJ1-1; no firm D call. Germline V gene lookup returns CDR1 KGHSH and CDR2 LQKENI. V gave up 4 bases and J gave up 2 bases, with 8 bases separating them. CDR3 length: 13 residues. DNA for the CDR3: TGTGCCAGCTCACAACCTCTCAACACTGAAGCTTTCTTT. Residues: CASSQPLNTEAFF.

The chain employs TRBV19 and TRBJ2-1; 12 bases fit TRBD2. The CDR3 totals 16 residues. CDR1 is LNHDA, CDR2 SQIVND, per germline (reference sequence). Trimming removed 5 bases from V and 7 bases from J; junction bases left unmatched: 9. The CDR3 loop reads CASSVQTSGRTNEQFF. In nucleotides, the CDR3 is TGTGCCAGTAGTGTCCAGACTAGCGGGAGAACGAATGAGCAGTTCTTC.

The rearrangement joins TRBV6-5 to TRBJ2-3; D might be TRBD2 (6 bases). The CDR3 extends over 16 amino acids. CDR1 is MNHEY, CDR2 SVGAGI, per germline. V was clipped by 4 bases and J by 5 bases, with 19 bases between them. The CDR3 DNA sequence: TGTGCCAGCAGTTCAGCAGCCCGGGAGTTTGAAGATACGCAGTATTTT. Translation: CASSSAAREFEDTQYF.

This clone has more than one count but fewer than ten. The gene calls are TRBV18 and TRBJ1-2; weak D call: TRBD1 (5 bases). CDR1 KGHSH and CDR2 LQKENI come from the germline V gene. CDR3 size: 14 residues. The V and J ends lost 2 bases and 2 bases respectively, with 9 bases between them. As DNA, the CDR3 is TGTGCCAGCTCACCAGGGAGGGGCAACTATGGCTACACCTTC. Its translation is CASSPGRGNYGYTF. Based on the CDR3 plus reference TRBV18 and TRBJ1-2, the full variable domain is NAGVMQNPRHLVRRRGQEARLRCSPMKGHSHVYWYRQLPEEGLKFMVYLQKENIIDESGMPKERFSAEFPKEGPSILRIQQVVRGDSAAYFCASSPGRGNYGYTFGSGTRLTVV.

The chain has TRBV18 and TRBJ2-3, with 9 bases matching TRBD2. V trimming: 5 bases; J trimming: 2 bases; junction bases outside the gene matches: 5. This CDR3 is 15 amino acids long. Germline V gene data show CDR1 as KGHSH and CDR2 as LQKENI. The CDR3 nucleotides are TGTGCCAGCTCAGTAGCGGGAGTAACCACAGATACGCAGTATTTT. Translation gives CASSVAGVTTDTQYF.

The rearrangement links TRBV18 to TRBJ1-2, with D perhaps TRBD1 (5 bases). The CDR3 contains 15 residues. Between the trimmed V and J ends, which lost 4 bases and 6 bases, there was a span of 18 bases. The germline gives CDR1 KGHSH, CDR2 LQKENI. The CDR3, as DNA: TGTGCCAGCTCACAGCGGGACCTCCCGGGGAATGGCTACACCTTC. It translates to CASSQRDLPGNGYTF.

The chain recombines TRBV10-3 with TRBJ2-3; 7 bases are shared with TRBD2. The CDR3 runs 13 residues. Germline-derived CDR1 and CDR2 are ENHRY and SYGVKD. With V trimmed by 11 bases and J by 4 bases, 9 bases remained unmatched. CDR3 amino acids: CAYKRDGSDTQYF. The CDR3 bases are TGTGCCTACAAGCGGGACGGGTCAGATACGCAGTATTTT.